The 6 T cell receptor beta chains listed next were all sequenced from one sample in a study of cytomegalovirus exposure and HLA in healthy donors. PCR was performed using 60 Vbeta and 13 Jbeta primers. The table came from immunoSEQ multiplex PCR; TCRdb's copy has only in-frame clones and leaves some out. The data hold 150,000 to 200,000 clones, with more than 70% observed a single time. The sample comprised PBMCs. The receptors originated from a male donor in good health and CMV-seronegative.

Of note for this clone: Relative to the germline gene, one junction end is altered; a read error may explain this. This rearrangement joins TRBV7-7 to TRBJ2-7; TRBD1 agrees at 10 bases. Germline assignment: CDR1 SSHAT and CDR2 FNYEAQ (reference sequence). The CDR3 length is 20 residues. The CDR3: CASSPLGGTGAIATPYEQYF. DNA for the CDR3: TGTGCTAGCAGCCCCCTAGGGGGGACAGGGGCGATAGCCACCCCCTACGAGCAGTACTTC. The full variable domain, rest sourced from reference TRBV7-7 and TRBJ2-7, is GAGVSQSPRYKVTKRGQDVTLRCDPISSHATLYWYQQALGQGPEFLTYFNYEAQPDKSGLPSDRFSAERPEGSISTLTIQRTEQRDSAMYRCASSPLGGTGAIATPYEQYFGPGTRLTVT.

The J gene is TRBJ1-5, the V gene TRBV5-1; D gene ambiguous. The CDR3 runs 14 residues. Germline V gene sequence: CDR1 SGHRS, CDR2 YFSETQ. Trimming pared 3 bases from V and 0 bases from J, leaving 7 bases between. As DNA, the CDR3 is TGCGCCAGCAGCTCCGAGGGTAGCAATCAGCCCCAGCATTTT. Translated, it gives CASSSEGSNQPQHF.

The chain joins TRBV10-3 to TRBJ1-5, with 7 nucleotides matching TRBD1. The CDR3 is 16 residues long. V lost 2 bases, J lost 1 base, and 5 bases stayed unmatched. Germline-derived CDR1 and CDR2 are ENHRY and SYGVKD. Written as DNA, the CDR3 is TGTGCCATCAGTGAGGGCGGACAGGCGAGCAATCAGCCCCAGCATTTT. Translated, it gives CAISEGGQASNQPQHF.

This clone was picked up a small number of times. The genes are TRBV2 and TRBJ1-1; 8 bases match TRBD1. V trimming: 6 bases; J trimming: 1 base; junction bases outside the gene matches: 4. The CDR3 covers 14 residues. Germline loops: CDR1 SNHLY, CDR2 FYNNEI. This CDR3 reads CASSLDRANTEAFF. The DNA for the CDR3 is TGTGCCAGCAGCCTGGACAGGGCGAACACTGAAGCTTTCTTT. The complete variable domain, with remaining parts taken from reference TRBV2 and TRBJ1-1, reads EPEVTQTPSHQVTQMGQEVILRCVPISNHLYFYWYRQILGQKVEFLVSFYNNEISEKSEIFDDQFSVERPDGSNFTLKIRSTKLEDSAMYFCASSLDRANTEAFFGQGTRLTVV.

The CDR3 spells CASSSSRAGGYEQYF. CDR3 nucleotide sequence: TGTGCCAGCAGCTCAAGCAGGGCCGGGGGATACGAGCAGTACTTC. This sequence joins TRBV7-9 and TRBJ2-7; D possibly corresponds to TRBD2 (6 bases). V lost 4 bases and J lost 4, with 17 bases in between. The CDR3 runs 15 residues. Per the germline V gene, CDR1 is SEHNR and CDR2 is FQNEAQ (reference sequence).

V gene TRBV6-4 combines with J gene TRBJ2-3; 10 nucleotides align to TRBD2. The CDR3 totals 15 residues. CDR1 is MRHNA, CDR2 SNTAGT, per germline. Germline trimming cut 6 bases from V and 1 base from J; bases unmatched to any gene: 4. CDR3 in amino acids: CASSSGTSGTDTQYF. In nucleotides, the CDR3 is TGTGCCAGCAGCTCCGGGACTAGCGGCACAGATACGCAGTATTTT.